These 9 T cell receptor beta chains share one sample of origin, sequenced in a study of technical replicates of blood from several donors. Generated by immunoSEQ multiplex PCR, the TCRdb table keeps only in-frame clones and is missing some. The sample lists over 50,000 clones, roughly 97% occurring once. The sample was T cells isolated from PBMCs. Receptors were obtained from a human donor in good health.

The chain combines TRBV9 with TRBJ1-2; 8 nucleotides agree with TRBD1. Germline CDR1 is SGDLS and CDR2 is YYNGEE. The trim removed 3 bases at V and 3 bases at J, leaving 4 bases unmatched. The CDR3 totals 14 residues. The CDR3 spells CASSAGTGDYGYTF. The CDR3 DNA follows: TGTGCCAGCAGCGCCGGGACAGGCGACTATGGCTACACCTTC.

The genes are TRBV7-2 and TRBJ1-1, with 7 bases identical to TRBD1. The germline gives CDR1 SGHTA, CDR2 FQGNSA. The CDR3 has 13 amino acids. V shed 6 bases and J 6 bases; nucleotides not matched to a gene: 7. CDR3 DNA sequence: TGTGCCAGCAGGAACAGGGGTTTGCCTGAAGCTTTCTTT. Its translation: CASRNRGLPEAFF.

This sequence joins TRBV6-1 and TRBJ2-1; 8 bases match TRBD2. In germline, CDR1 is MNHNS, CDR2 SASEGT. V dropped 10 bases and J dropped 8; count of bases not matched to a gene: 7. The CDR3 is 12 residues long. The CDR3 nucleotides are TGTGCCACCTCTAGCGGGCTTTATGAGCAGTTCTTC. This codes for CATSSGLYEQFF.

The chain couples TRBV5-1 to TRBJ2-7, with TRBD2 as a possible D gene (5 bases). This CDR3 has 13 amino acids. The germline V gene encodes CDR1 SGHRS and CDR2 YFSETQ. Trimming left V 2 bases short and J 4 bases short, with 10 bases between. The CDR3 is CASSFGLSYEQYF. As DNA, the CDR3 is TGCGCCAGCAGCTTCGGACTGTCATACGAGCAGTACTTC.

The chain couples TRBV7-2 to TRBJ1-5; 10 bases match TRBD1. The V segment lost 5 bases and the J segment 7 bases; nucleotides outside the gene matches: 5. The CDR3 runs 14 residues. Germline loops: CDR1 SGHTA, CDR2 FQGNSA. The CDR3 sequence is CASSPRTGGQPQHF. Here the CDR3 DNA reads TGTGCCAGCAGCCCCCGGACAGGGGGACAGCCCCAGCATTTT. Using reference TRBV7-2 and TRBJ1-5 for the parts outside the CDR3, the full variable domain is GAGVSQSPSNKVTEKGKDVELRCDPISGHTALYWYRQSLGQGLEFLIYFQGNSAPDKSGLPSDRFSAERTGGSVSTLTIQRTQQEDSAVYLCASSPRTGGQPQHFGDGTRLSIL.

In this sample, this clone turned up once. The CDR3 is CASSYSWDRASRDTQYF. In DNA, the CDR3 is TGTGCCAGCAGTTATTCTTGGGACAGGGCCTCGAGAGATACGCAGTATTTT. The V call is TRBV27, the J call TRBJ2-3, with TRBD1 identical over 9 bases. Germline lookup yields CDR1 MNHEY and CDR2 SMNVEV (reference sequence). The ends lost 4 bases at V and 5 bases at J; junction bases unmatched: 13. This CDR3 has 17 amino acids.

The rearrangement uses TRBV6-1 and TRBJ2-5, with D possibly being TRBD2 (5 bases). The germline V and J ends were trimmed by 0 bases and 9 bases, with 5 bases remaining between them. The CDR3 covers 11 residues. Germline lookup yields CDR1 MNHNS and CDR2 SASEGT. CDR3 bases: TGTGCCAGCAGTGAAGCGCGGGCCCAGTACTTC. Its protein is CASSEARAQYF.

The chain uses TRBV6-6 and TRBJ1-2; D might be TRBD1 (6 bases). The CDR3 runs 11 residues. CDR1 MNHNY and CDR2 SVGAGI come from the germline V gene (reference sequence). V gave up 8 bases and J gave up 9 bases, with 13 bases separating them. The CDR3 nucleotides read TGTGCCAGCGGGGGCGAGCTTCGCTACACCTTC. Encoded protein: CASGGELRYTF.

The chain joins TRBV4-1 to TRBJ2-7, with a possible D match to TRBD1 (6 bases). CDR1 and CDR2 from the germline V gene are MGHRA and YSYEKL. The CDR3 covers 16 residues. The V end lost 4 bases, the J end lost 3 bases, and 19 bases lay between the germline ends. CDR3 bases: TGCGCCAGCAGCCTAAGTATGACCAGGGGCTTCTACGAGCAGTACTTC. As protein: CASSLSMTRGFYEQYF.